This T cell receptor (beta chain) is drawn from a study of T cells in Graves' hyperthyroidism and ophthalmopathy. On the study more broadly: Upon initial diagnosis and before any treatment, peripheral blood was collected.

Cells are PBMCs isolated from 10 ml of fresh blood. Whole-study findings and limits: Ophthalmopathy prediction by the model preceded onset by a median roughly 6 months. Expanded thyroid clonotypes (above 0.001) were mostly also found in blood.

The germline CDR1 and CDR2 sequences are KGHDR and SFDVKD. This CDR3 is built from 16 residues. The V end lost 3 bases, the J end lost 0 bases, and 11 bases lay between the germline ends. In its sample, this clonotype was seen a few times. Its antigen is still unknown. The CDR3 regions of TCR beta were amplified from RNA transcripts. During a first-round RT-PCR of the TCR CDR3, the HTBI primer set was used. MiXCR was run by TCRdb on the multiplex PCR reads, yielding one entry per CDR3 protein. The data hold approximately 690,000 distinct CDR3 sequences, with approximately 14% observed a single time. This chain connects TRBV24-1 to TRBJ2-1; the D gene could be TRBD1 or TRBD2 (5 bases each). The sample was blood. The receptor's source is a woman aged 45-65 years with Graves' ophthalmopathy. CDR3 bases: TGTGCCACCAGTGATCCGGGACGGAACTCCTACAATGAGCAGTTCTTC. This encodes CATSDPGRNSYNEQFF.